Listed here are 13 T cell receptor beta chains from one sample, sequenced in a study of cytomegalovirus exposure and HLA in healthy donors. The primer mix had 60 Vbeta and 13 Jbeta primers. Generated by immunoSEQ multiplex PCR, the TCRdb table keeps only in-frame clones and is missing some. Of 150,000 or so clones in the sample, 65% to 80% were seen once. The specimen sequenced was PBMCs. The source of these receptors is a woman aged 40 to 49 in good health and CMV-seropositive.

V gene TRBV30 combines with J gene TRBJ1-1; TRBD1 might be the D (5 bases). The V end lost 0 bases, the J end lost 0 bases, and 8 bases lay between the germline ends. The CDR3 runs 14 residues. Germline V gene lookup returns CDR1 GTSNPN and CDR2 SVGIG (reference sequence). Here the CDR3 reads CAWSVRGVNTEAFF. CDR3 nucleotide sequence: TGTGCCTGGAGTGTACGGGGGGTGAACACTGAAGCTTTCTTT.

The V gene is TRBV19, the J gene TRBJ2-2, with D tentatively TRBD2 (6 bases). V was cut by 7 bases and J by 5 bases, with 14 bases left in between. The CDR3 totals 14 residues. Germline CDR1 is LNHDA and CDR2 is SQIVND (reference sequence). CDR3 nucleotides: TGTGCCAGTAAGGACGCGGGGATTACCGGGGAGCTGTTTTTT. Its translation is CASKDAGITGELFF. Full variable domain (missing parts from reference TRBV19 and TRBJ2-2): DGGITQSPKYLFRKEGQNVTLSCEQNLNHDAMYWYRQDPGQGLRLIYYSQIVNDFQKGDIAEGYSVSREKKESFPLTVTSAQKNPTAFYLCASKDAGITGELFFGEGSRLTVL.

The genes are TRBV2 and TRBJ2-7, with D possibly being TRBD2 (5 bases). Germline-derived CDR1 and CDR2 are SNHLY and FYNNEI. Trimming left V 2 bases short and J 7 bases short, with 12 bases between. The CDR3 totals 13 residues. The CDR3: CASSENWTGEQYF. DNA of the CDR3: TGTGCCAGCAGTGAAAATTGGACGGGGGAGCAGTACTTC.

This clone came up once. This chain joins TRBV19 and TRBJ2-7, with 7 bases aligning to TRBD1. The CDR3 runs 15 residues. The V and J ends lost 1 base and 0 bases, in that order; junction bases with no gene match: 3. The germline V gene has CDR1 LNHDA and CDR2 SQIVND (reference sequence). Written as DNA, the CDR3 is TGTGCCAGTAGTATAGTGGGGGACAGCTCCTACGAGCAGTACTTC. Protein: CASSIVGDSSYEQYF.

The rearrangement uses TRBV7-2 and TRBJ1-2; weak D call: TRBD1 (6 bases). This CDR3 has 14 residues. The V gene lost 1 base and the J gene lost 4 bases, with 10 bases spanning the gap. CDR1 and CDR2 (germline): SGHTA, FQGNSA. CDR3 sequence: CASSLGGQSYGYTF. CDR3 sequence (DNA): TGTGCCAGCAGCTTAGGGGGGCAGTCCTATGGCTACACCTTC. Together with reference TRBV7-2 and TRBJ1-2, the CDR3 gives the full variable domain: GAGVSQSPSNKVTEKGKDVELRCDPISGHTALYWYRQSLGQGLEFLIYFQGNSAPDKSGLPSDRFSAERTGGSVSTLTIQRTQQEDSAVYLCASSLGGQSYGYTFGSGTRLTVV.

The chain is built from TRBV5-1 and TRBJ2-5; D unclear. The CDR3 contains 13 residues. Germline CDR1 and CDR2: SGHRS and YFSETQ. V was cut by 3 bases and J by 0 bases, with 6 bases left in between. The CDR3, as DNA: TGCGCCAGCAGCTCCCGGTACCAAGAGACCCAGTACTTC. It encodes CASSSRYQETQYF.

This chain uses TRBV30 with TRBJ2-5; perhaps TRBD1 as D (6 bases). Germline values: CDR1 GTSNPN, CDR2 SVGIG (reference sequence). Trimming removed 2 bases at V and 2 bases at J, with 9 bases between. The CDR3 spans 13 residues. This CDR3 reads CAWSHGQQETQYF. The CDR3 DNA reads TGTGCCTGGAGTCACGGACAGCAAGAGACCCAGTACTTC.

V is TRBV2 and J is TRBJ1-6, with D possibly TRBD1 on 5 matching bases. CDR3 length: 14 residues. Germline loops: CDR1 SNHLY, CDR2 FYNNEI. Trimming stripped 3 bases from V and 5 bases from J, with 8 bases between. The CDR3 reads CASSEDIDNSPLHF. The CDR3 coding sequence is TGTGCCAGCAGTGAGGACATTGATAATTCACCCCTCCACTTT.

This clone was counted a few times. This chain links TRBV6-1 with TRBJ2-7; 10 bases fit TRBD1. This CDR3 is built from 14 residues. The germline V gene has CDR1 MNHNS and CDR2 SASEGT. V lost 5 bases, J lost 3 bases, and 4 bases stayed unmatched. The CDR3, as DNA: TGTGCCAGCAGTCCGGGACAGGGGCGCTACGAGCAGTACTTC. Translated, it gives CASSPGQGRYEQYF.

The rearrangement joins TRBV18 to TRBJ1-6; 7 bases map to TRBD1. The trim removed 4 bases at V and 10 bases at J, leaving 7 bases unmatched. Germline values: CDR1 KGHSH, CDR2 LQKENI. The CDR3 runs 14 residues. The chain's CDR3 is CASSRQGNHSPLHF. For the CDR3, the DNA is TGTGCCAGCTCACGACAGGGAAATCACTCACCCCTCCACTTT.

The V and J genes are TRBV6-6 and TRBJ2-2; 10 bases align to TRBD2. The CDR3 is 16 amino acids. CDR1 is MNHNY, CDR2 SVGAGI, per germline (reference sequence). The J segment lost 7 bases and the V segment lost 0 bases, leaving 5 bases of the junction unmatched. The CDR3 nucleotides read TGTGCCAGCAGTTACTCGGAGCGGGGGGGTCTCGGGGAGCTGTTTTTT. It translates to CASSYSERGGLGELFF.

The V gene is TRBV5-4, the J gene TRBJ2-5; a weak D match, TRBD1 (6 bases). Germline V CDR1 and CDR2: SGHNT, YYREEE (reference sequence). The ends were cut back, 3 bases at V and 3 bases at J, with 15 bases in the middle. This CDR3 comprises 15 residues. In nucleotides, the CDR3 is TGTGCCAGCAGCTCCACCCTCGGACAGAAAGAGACCCAGTACTTC. Translated: CASSSTLGQKETQYF.

The chain joins TRBV5-1 to TRBJ2-7, with TRBD1 identical over 8 bases. Per the germline V gene, CDR1 is SGHRS and CDR2 is YFSETQ. Germline trimming cut 5 bases from V and 6 bases from J; bases unmatched to any gene: 13. The CDR3 covers 15 residues. CDR3 in amino acids: CASSQGQVRVGEQYF. The CDR3 nucleotides read TGCGCCAGCAGTCAGGGACAGGTGAGAGTCGGCGAGCAGTACTTC.